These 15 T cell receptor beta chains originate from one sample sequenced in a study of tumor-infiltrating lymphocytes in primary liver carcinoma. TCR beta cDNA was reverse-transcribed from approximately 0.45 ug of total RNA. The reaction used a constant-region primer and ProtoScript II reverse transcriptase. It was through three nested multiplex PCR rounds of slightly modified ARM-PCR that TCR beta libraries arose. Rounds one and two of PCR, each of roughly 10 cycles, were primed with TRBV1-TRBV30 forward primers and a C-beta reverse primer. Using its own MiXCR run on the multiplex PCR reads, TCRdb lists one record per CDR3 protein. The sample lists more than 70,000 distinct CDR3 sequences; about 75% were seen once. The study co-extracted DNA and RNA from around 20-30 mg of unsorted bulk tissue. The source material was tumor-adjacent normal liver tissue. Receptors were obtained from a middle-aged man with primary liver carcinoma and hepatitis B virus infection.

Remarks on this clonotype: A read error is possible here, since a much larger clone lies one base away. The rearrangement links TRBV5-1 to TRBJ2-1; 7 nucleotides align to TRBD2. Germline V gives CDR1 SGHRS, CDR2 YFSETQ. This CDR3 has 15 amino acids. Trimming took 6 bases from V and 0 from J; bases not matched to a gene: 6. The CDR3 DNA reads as TGCGCCAGCATCCCGCGGGGGAGCTCCTACAATGAGCAGTTCTTC. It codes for CASIPRGSSYNEQFF.

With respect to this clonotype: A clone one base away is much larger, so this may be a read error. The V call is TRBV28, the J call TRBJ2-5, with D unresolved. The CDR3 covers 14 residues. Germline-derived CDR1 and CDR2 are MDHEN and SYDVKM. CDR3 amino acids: CASSSNTLQETQHF. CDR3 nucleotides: TGTGCCAGCAGTTCCAATACACTTCAAGAGACCCAGCACTTC.

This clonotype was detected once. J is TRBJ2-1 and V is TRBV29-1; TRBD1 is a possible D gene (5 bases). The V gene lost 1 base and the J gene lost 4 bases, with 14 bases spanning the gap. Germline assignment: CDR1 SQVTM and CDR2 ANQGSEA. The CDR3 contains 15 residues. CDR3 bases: TGCAGCGTTGAAGGTGGGGCAGACTCGTACAATGAGCAGTTCTTC. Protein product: CSVEGGADSYNEQFF.

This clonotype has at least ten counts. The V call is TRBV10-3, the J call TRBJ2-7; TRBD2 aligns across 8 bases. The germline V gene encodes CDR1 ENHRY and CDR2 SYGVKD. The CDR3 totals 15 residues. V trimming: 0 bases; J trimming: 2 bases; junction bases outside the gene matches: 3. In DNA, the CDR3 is TGTGCCATCAGTGAGTCTGAGCGGGGGACCTACGAGCAGTACTTC. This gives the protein CAISESERGTYEQYF.

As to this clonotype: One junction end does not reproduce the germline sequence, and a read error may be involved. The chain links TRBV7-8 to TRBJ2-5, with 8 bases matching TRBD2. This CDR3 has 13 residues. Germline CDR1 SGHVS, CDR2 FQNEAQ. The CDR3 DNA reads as TGTGTCAGCAATCTCGGGGGGGTAGAGACCCAGTACTTC. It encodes CVSNLGGVETQYF.

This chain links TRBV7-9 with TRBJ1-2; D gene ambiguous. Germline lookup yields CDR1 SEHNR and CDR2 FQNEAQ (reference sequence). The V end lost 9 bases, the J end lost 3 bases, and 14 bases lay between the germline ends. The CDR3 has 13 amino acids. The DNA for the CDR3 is TGTGCCAGTAGCGCAAGGGAATACTATGGCTACACCTTC. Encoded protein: CASSAREYYGYTF. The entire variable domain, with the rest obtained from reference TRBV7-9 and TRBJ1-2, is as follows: DTGVSQNPRHKITKRGQNVTFRCDPISEHNRLYWYRQTLGQGPEFLTYFQNEAQLEKSRLLSDRFSAERPKGSFSTLEIQRTEQGDSAMYLCASSAREYYGYTFGSGTRLTVV.

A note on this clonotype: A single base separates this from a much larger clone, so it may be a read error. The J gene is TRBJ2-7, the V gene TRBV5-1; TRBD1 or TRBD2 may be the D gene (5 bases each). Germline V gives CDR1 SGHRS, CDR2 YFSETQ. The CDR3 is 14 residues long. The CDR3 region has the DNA TGCGCCAGCAGCTTCGGGGCCTTAGAAAACGAGCGGTACTTC. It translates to CASSFGALENERYF.

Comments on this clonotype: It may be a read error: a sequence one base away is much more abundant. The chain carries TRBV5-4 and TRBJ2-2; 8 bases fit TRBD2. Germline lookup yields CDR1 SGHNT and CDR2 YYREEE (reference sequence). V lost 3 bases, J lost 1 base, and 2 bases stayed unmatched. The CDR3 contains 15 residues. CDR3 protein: CASSSTSVNTGELFF. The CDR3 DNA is TGTGCCAGCAGCTCGACTAGCGTGAACACCGGGGAGCTGTTTTTT.

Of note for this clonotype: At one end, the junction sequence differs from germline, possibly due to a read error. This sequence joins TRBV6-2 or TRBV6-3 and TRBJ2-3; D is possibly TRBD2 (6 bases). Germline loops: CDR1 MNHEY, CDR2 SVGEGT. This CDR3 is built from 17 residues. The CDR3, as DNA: TGTGCCAGCAGTTACTCGCAATCGGGGGTCCCCACAGATGCGCAGTATTTT. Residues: CASSYSQSGVPTDAQYF.

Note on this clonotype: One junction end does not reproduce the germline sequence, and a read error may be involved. CDR3 protein: CASSRQPKTGSWANEGTHYF. CDR3 bases: TGTGCCAGCAGTCGCCAACCTAAGACGGGTTCATGGGCCAACGAGGGGACCCACTACTTC. J is TRBJ2-5 and V is TRBV28; either TRBD1 or TRBD2 may fit D (5 bases each). Germline CDR1 MDHEN, CDR2 SYDVKM. There are 20 residues in the CDR3.

This chain's CDR3 is CASSLTASGGSDTQYF. CDR3 in DNA: TGTGCCAGCAGCTTGACGGCTAGCGGGGGATCAGATACGCAGTATTTT. The chain joins TRBV5-6 to TRBJ2-3, with 10 bases aligning to TRBD2. The trim removed 1 base at V and 4 bases at J, leaving 6 bases unmatched. The CDR3 is 16 amino acids. Germline-derived CDR1 and CDR2 are SGHDT and YYEEEE.

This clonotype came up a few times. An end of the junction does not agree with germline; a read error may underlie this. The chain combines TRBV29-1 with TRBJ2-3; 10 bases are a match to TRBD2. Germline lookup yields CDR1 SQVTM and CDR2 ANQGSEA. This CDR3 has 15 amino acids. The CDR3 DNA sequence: TGCATCGTTGAGCTACTAGCGGGGACCGCAGATACGCAGTATTTT. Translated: CIVELLAGTADTQYF.

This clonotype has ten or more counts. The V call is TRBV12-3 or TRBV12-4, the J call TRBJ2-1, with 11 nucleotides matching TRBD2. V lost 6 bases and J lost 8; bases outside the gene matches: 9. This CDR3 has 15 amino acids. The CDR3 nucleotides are TGTGCCAGCAGACTTAGCGGGAGGGGTAATCATGAGCAGTTCTTC. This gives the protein CASRLSGRGNHEQFF.

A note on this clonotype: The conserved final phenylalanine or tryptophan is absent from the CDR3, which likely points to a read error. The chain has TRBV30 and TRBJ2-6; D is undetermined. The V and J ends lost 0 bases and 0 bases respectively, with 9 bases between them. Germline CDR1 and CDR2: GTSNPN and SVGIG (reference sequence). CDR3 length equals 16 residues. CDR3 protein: CAWSVPPTSGANVLTY. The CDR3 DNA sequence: TGTGCCTGGAGTGTACCGCCGACCTCTGGGGCCAACGTCCTGACTTAC.

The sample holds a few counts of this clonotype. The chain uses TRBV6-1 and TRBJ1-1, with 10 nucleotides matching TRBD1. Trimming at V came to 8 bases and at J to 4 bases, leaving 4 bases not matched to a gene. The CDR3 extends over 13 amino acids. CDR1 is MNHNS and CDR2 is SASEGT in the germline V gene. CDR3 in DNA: TGTGCCAGCTCCAGGACAGGGGGCACTGAAGCTTTCTTT. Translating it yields CASSRTGGTEAFF.